This T cell receptor beta chain was observed in a study of T-cell reconstitution after alpha-beta-depleted transplantation in children. This clonotype has a handful of counts. This CDR3 is 13 amino acids long. The V gene's germline CDR1 is MNHNS and CDR2 SASEGT. V was clipped by 6 bases and J by 6 bases, with 12 bases between them. TCRbeta library preparation incorporated unique molecular identifiers. Each CDR3 protein is one row after TCRdb ran MiXCR on the PCR reads. The sample contains about half a million distinct CDR3 sequences, around an eighth of which appear only once. The clonotype originates from a human donor who donated a stem cell graft to a child with combined immunodeficiency. Here the sequenced sample was PBMCs from the stem cell graft donor, taken from the stem cell graft. The chain recombines TRBV6-1 with TRBJ2-1; no definite D call. CDR3 residues: CASSLPEVNEQFF. DNA of the CDR3: TGTGCCAGCAGCCTCCCTGAGGTCAATGAGCAGTTCTTC.